The TCR beta chain described here comes from a study of Graves' ophthalmopathy and Graves' hyperthyroidism. Many counts were recorded for this clonotype. For repertoire sequencing, the TCR beta CDR3 regions were amplified from RNA transcripts. Following a first-round RT-PCR that used HTBI primers, a second-round multiplex PCR was carried out. TCRdb re-called the multiplex PCR reads with MiXCR, one entry per CDR3 protein. Of a few hundred thousand distinct CDR3 sequences listed, 35% to 45% are singletons. V dropped 8 bases and J dropped 2 bases, with 10 bases sitting between them. CDR3 length: 13 amino acids. Germline V gives CDR1 LNHNV, CDR2 YYDKDF (reference sequence).

This TCR derives from an adult man with Graves' hyperthyroidism. What was sequenced was peripheral blood or thyroid tissue (not recorded which). The rearrangement joins TRBV15 to TRBJ1-3; possibly TRBD1 for D (5 bases). The CDR3 nucleotides read TGTGCCACCTCCGGGACTCCTGGAAACACCATATATTTT. The encoded protein is CATSGTPGNTIYF. Together with reference TRBV15 and TRBJ1-3, the CDR3 gives the full variable domain: DAMVIQNPRYQVTQFGKPVTLSCSQTLNHNVMYWYQQKSSQAPKLLFHYYDKDFNNEADTPDNFQSRRPNTSFCFLDIRSPGLGDTAMYLCATSGTPGNTIYFGEGSWLTVV.